Listed below are T cell receptor beta chains from one sample, sequenced in a study of early T cells in non-severe SARS-CoV-2 infection. TCRdb reanalysed the 5' RACE reads using MiXCR and keeps one entry per CDR3 protein. The sample contains about 92,000 distinct CDR3 sequences, about 14% of which appear only once. The source material was whole blood. The receptor set was obtained from an adult who was a healthcare worker with PCR-confirmed SARS-CoV-2 infection or an uninfected control (not recorded which). CDR3s include the opening cysteine and the closing phenylalanine or tryptophan. The D gene is left open where the match is weak. Not all rows give a size; the values are once, few, many and, for expanded clones, a class.

NA	TRBV19	NA	TRBJ2-3	TGTGCCAGTTCCAGTGTATTCGGCACAGATACGCAGTATTTT	CASSSVFGTDTQYF
TRBD2	TRBV6-2/TRBV6-3	few	TRBJ2-3	TGTGCCAGCAGTTATCCGGGGGGGGCAGATACGCAGTATTTT	CASSYPGGADTQYF
NA	TRBV5-1	few	TRBJ2-7	TGCGCCAGCAGCTTGGAGGCGGGGAGTACCTACGAGCAGTACTTC	CASSLEAGSTYEQYF
TRBD2	TRBV29-1	NA	TRBJ2-2	TGCAGCGTCCACGGGACTAGCGGGGGGAACACCGGGGAGCTGTTTTTT	CSVHGTSGGNTGELFF
TRBD1	TRBV5-1	NA	TRBJ1-4	TGCGCCAGCAGCCCGTCGGGGACAGGGTTCTTGGCTAATGAAAAACTGTTTTTT	CASSPSGTGFLANEKLFF
TRBD2	TRBV29-1	NA	TRBJ2-3	TGCAGCGTTGGATGGGCCGGGACTAGCGGGGGCGCAGATACGCAGTATTTT	CSVGWAGTSGGADTQYF
TRBD1	TRBV7-3	few	TRBJ2-1	TGTGCCAGCAGCTACTGGCGGACAGGGGGCCCCCTTGAGTGGAATGAGCAGTTCTTC	CASSYWRTGGPLEWNEQFF
TRBD2	TRBV3-1	few	TRBJ2-3	TGTGCCAGCAGCCAAAACAGAGCGGGGAGAGATACGCAGTATTTT	CASSQNRAGRDTQYF
TRBD1	TRBV10-3	NA	TRBJ1-5	TGTGCCATCAGTGCAGGGGGAGACAATCAGCCCCAGCATTTT	CAISAGGDNQPQHF
NA	TRBV5-1	many	TRBJ1-1	TGCGCCAGCAGTGACCTAATGAACACTGAAGCTTTCTTT	CASSDLMNTEAFF
TRBD1	TRBV7-9	NA	TRBJ2-7	TGTGCCAGCAGCTTATGGGGGACAGGGGCGTCCTACGAGCAGTACTTC	CASSLWGTGASYEQYF
NA	TRBV2	NA	TRBJ2-7	TGTGCCAGCAGTGAATTGGGACACCCTTTTCACGAGCAGTACTTC	CASSELGHPFHEQYF
TRBD2	TRBV20-1	few	TRBJ2-5	TGCAGTGCGCGGACTAGCGGGGGCCAAGAGACCCAGTACTTC	CSARTSGGQETQYF
NA	TRBV7-2	NA	TRBJ1-1	TGTGCCAGCAGCCTCACAGAGCACACTGAAGCTTTCTTT	CASSLTEHTEAFF
NA	TRBV6-5	NA	TRBJ1-2	TGTGCCAGCAGTTACTCGGCAGGGGTGGGCCTTAGTGGTGGCTACACCTTC	CASSYSAGVGLSGGYTF
TRBD2	TRBV5-4	NA	TRBJ2-1	TGTGCCAGCAGCTTGGATTGGGGAGGGCTCTCCTACAATGAGCAGTTCTTC	CASSLDWGGLSYNEQFF
NA	TRBV27	few	TRBJ2-5	TGTGCCAGCAGTTCCTTCGGGGACCCGAAGACCCAGTACTTC	CASSSFGDPKTQYF
NA	TRBV28	many	TRBJ1-5	TGTGCCAGCAGTTTACCCGGTTTCAATCAGCCCCAGCATTTT	CASSLPGFNQPQHF
TRBD1	TRBV6-5	many	TRBJ2-7	TGTGCCAGCAGTTACTCGGGACAGGAGTACTTC	CASSYSGQEYF
TRBD2	TRBV11-2	NA	TRBJ2-3	TGTGCCAGCAGCTTTTCAAGCGGGGGCCCCACAGATACGCAGTATTTT	CASSFSSGGPTDTQYF
NA	TRBV5-1	NA	TRBJ2-7	TGCGCCAGCAGCTTGCCACGGCAGGGATCTCAAGAGCAGTACTTC	CASSLPRQGSQEQYF
NA	TRBV6-5	many	TRBJ2-2	TGTGCCAGCAGTTATAGTGTCACCGGGGAGCTGTTTTTT	CASSYSVTGELFF
NA	TRBV4-1	NA	TRBJ2-1	TGCGCCAGCAGCCAGGTCGGGAACAATGAGCAGTTCTTC	CASSQVGNNEQFF
NA	TRBV20-1	NA	TRBJ2-1	TGCAGTGCTATATCCCCCGTTGCGGGGACTTCTGGGTCCTACAATGAGCAGTTCTTC	CSAISPVAGTSGSYNEQFF
NA	TRBV7-2	NA	TRBJ2-6	TGTGCCAGCAGCACCCACGAAGGGCGGATTTCTGGGGCCAACGTCCTGACTTTC	CASSTHEGRISGANVLTF
NA	TRBV21-1	few	TRBJ1-1	TGTGCCAGCAGCAAAGTTTCGGGGGGCACTGAAGCTTTCTTT	CASSKVSGGTEAFF
NA	TRBV24-1	few	TRBJ2-2	TGTGCCACCAGTAGTCAGACCGGGGAGCTGTTTTTT	CATSSQTGELFF
NA	TRBV4-2	few	TRBJ1-2	TGTGCCAGCAGCCAAGGTGGAGGAAATGGCTACACCTTC	CASSQGGGNGYTF
NA	TRBV2	many	TRBJ1-2	TGTGCCCTGATTTCTAACTATGGCTACACCTTC	CALISNYGYTF
TRBD1	TRBV28	few	TRBJ2-1	TGTGCCAGCATGGGACAGGGCAATGAGCAGTTCTTC	CASMGQGNEQFF
NA	TRBV10-2	few	TRBJ1-2	TGCGCCAGCATGACGGAGGATAACTATGGCTACACCTTC	CASMTEDNYGYTF
NA	TRBV6-5	few	TRBJ2-3	TGTGCCAGCAGTAGGTCAGATACGCAGTATTTT	CASSRSDTQYF
NA	TRBV12-5	NA	TRBJ2-1	TGTGCTAGTGGTTCGGGAATCGGCTCCTACAATGAGCAGTTCTTC	CASGSGIGSYNEQFF
TRBD1	TRBV20-1	NA	TRBJ1-5	TGCAGCGCGGACAGGGCCGGGCAGCCCCAGCATTTT	CSADRAGQPQHF
TRBD1	TRBV4-3	many	TRBJ2-7	TGCGCCAGCAGCCAAGATCCGGGACAGGACTACGAGCAGTACTTC	CASSQDPGQDYEQYF
NA	TRBV10-3	NA	TRBJ2-3	TGTGCCATCAGTGTGGGGGATCGTACTGTGGGAGATACGCAGTATTTT	CAISVGDRTVGDTQYF
TRBD1	TRBV7-9	NA	TRBJ1-6	TGTGCCAGCAGCCCTCCGGGACAGGGGGCGCGGACCCTCCACTTT	CASSPPGQGARTLHF
TRBD1	TRBV10-3	NA	TRBJ2-7	TGTGCCATCAGTGACGCAGGGGGCGTTTACGAGCAGTACTTC	CAISDAGGVYEQYF
TRBD2	TRBV11-2	few	TRBJ2-1	TGTGCCAGCAGCCCCCGGACTAGCGCCTCCTACAATGAGCAGTTCTTC	CASSPRTSASYNEQFF
NA	TRBV6-1	NA	TRBJ1-2	TGTGCCAGCAGTGAAGCGTTACGACAGTACTATGGCTACACCTTC	CASSEALRQYYGYTF
TRBD1	TRBV20-1	few	TRBJ1-2	TGCAGTGCTAGTTCCCGGGGACAGGGGTCGAACTATGGCTACACCTTC	CSASSRGQGSNYGYTF
NA	TRBV4-3	many	TRBJ2-5	TGCGCCAGCAGCCAACAGGCCGGGGAGACCCAGTACTTC	CASSQQAGETQYF
NA	TRBV10-1	many	TRBJ1-4	TGCGCCAGCAGCCCCGATCCCGCCTATGAAAAACTGTTTTTT	CASSPDPAYEKLFF
TRBD1	TRBV6-2/TRBV6-3	many	TRBJ2-2	TGTGCCAGCAACTCGGACAGGGGGCGCCCCGGGGAGCTGTTTTTT	CASNSDRGRPGELFF
NA	TRBV28	few	TRBJ2-1	TGTGCCAGCAGCCCCCCCGGCGCTGACTACAATGAGCAGTTCTTC	CASSPPGADYNEQFF
TRBD2	TRBV6-6	NA	TRBJ2-1	TGTGCCAGCAGTTACAGGCCTTCGACTAGCGGGGGTAACAATGAGCAGTTCTTC	CASSYRPSTSGGNNEQFF
NA	TRBV5-1	few	TRBJ1-1	TGCGCCAGCAGCTTTCCTGGGACGAACACTGAAGCTTTCTTT	CASSFPGTNTEAFF
NA	TRBV5-1	few	TRBJ2-3	TGCGCCAGCAAGATCGACGCACCTAGCACAGATACGCAGTATTTT	CASKIDAPSTDTQYF
NA	TRBV6-1	NA	TRBJ1-5	TGTGCCAGCAGGCGGGTCGCAGATCAGCCCCAGCATTTT	CASRRVADQPQHF
TRBD1	TRBV12-3/TRBV12-4	NA	TRBJ1-6	TGTGCCAGCAGTCCCCCCGGGACAGGGGTATCACCCCTCCACTTT	CASSPPGTGVSPLHF
TRBD1	TRBV7-8	NA	TRBJ2-3	TGTGCCAGCGTTGACCGACAGGGGGCTTCGACAGATACGCAGTATTTT	CASVDRQGASTDTQYF
TRBD2	TRBV3-1	NA	TRBJ2-7	TGTGCCAGCAGCCAAGGGGCAACTAGCGGGAGCCGCTCCTACGAGCAGTACTTC	CASSQGATSGSRSYEQYF
NA	TRBV12-5	few	TRBJ2-1	TGTGCTAGTGGTTTGGGACAGGTTAACAATGAGCAGTTCTTC	CASGLGQVNNEQFF
NA	TRBV2	NA	TRBJ1-5	TGTGCCAGCAGTGGCAGTACTAGCAATCAGCCCCAGCATTTT	CASSGSTSNQPQHF